The 2 T cell receptor beta chains below come from one sample, sequenced in a study of blood T cells in healthy people across ages (dated by TCRdb to the mid-2010s). The protocol used for the library was 5' RACE. Sequencing took place on an Illumina HiSeq 2500. A second PCR of roughly 7 to 11 cycles was performed with a sample-barcoded 5' primer and a J-beta primer mix. In-frame beta chains were kept once TCRdb had trimmed the public reads at Q25 with fastp and called clones with MiXCR. Under each unique CDR3 protein, matching rows form one entry showing the most common genes and DNA. The sample table shows hundreds of thousands of distinct CDR3 sequences, and around 48% are seen once. Around 23% of the sample goes to the ten largest clones. Sequenced sample: blood. The receptors come from a man at least 80 years old in good health.

On this clonotype: A much larger clone differs by one base, so this may be a read error. The chain employs TRBV6-6 and TRBJ2-7; 9 bases match TRBD1. The closer fit of TRBJ2-5 to the DNA end suggests the J call may be wrong. The CDR3 covers 14 residues. The V gene's germline CDR1 is MNHNY and CDR2 SVGAGI (reference sequence). As DNA, the CDR3 is TGTGCCAGCAGTTACGAGACAGGGGGAGAGACCCAGTACTTC. Translation gives CASSYETGGETQYF.

About this clonotype itself: A much larger clone lies a single base off, so this may be a read error. V usage is TRBV6-6 and J usage is TRBJ2-7; 11 bases fit TRBD1. CDR3 size: 16 residues. From germline, CDR1 is MNHNY and CDR2 SVGAGI (reference sequence). The CDR3 is CTSSPGQGALRSEQYF. Written as DNA, the CDR3 is TGTACCAGCAGCCCCGGACAGGGGGCGCTTCGGAGCGAGCAGTACTTC.